This paragraph covers one T cell receptor beta chain sequence. TCRdb reprocessed the 5' RACE reads via MiXCR and lists one record per CDR3 protein. This table holds about 15,000 distinct CDR3 sequences, 6.3% found once. The data derive from a study of spatial heterogeneity in lung cancer. Study in general: Those follow-up PBMC samples that were available underwent sequencing, at a median interval of about two years following resection. A unique TCR and UMI combination showed up more than ten times in raw reads, on average.

The V and J ends lost 0 bases and 7 bases, in that order; junction bases with no gene match: 8. The CDR3 covers 14 residues. Per germline, CDR1 DFQATT and CDR2 SNEGSKA (reference sequence). Time point reported: blood at routine non-recurrence follow-up after resection. Unsorted whole RNA from tumor, nontumor lung or frozen PBMC underwent sequencing. The chain carries TRBV20-1 and TRBJ2-7, with TRBD1 matching over 8 bases. The sequencing here drew on PBMCs, taken at follow-up. The TCR comes from a male donor with early-stage non-small cell lung cancer. Here the CDR3 DNA reads TGCAGTGCTAGAGACAGGCAGGGGGCGGAGGAGCAGTACTTC. This encodes CSARDRQGAEEQYF.